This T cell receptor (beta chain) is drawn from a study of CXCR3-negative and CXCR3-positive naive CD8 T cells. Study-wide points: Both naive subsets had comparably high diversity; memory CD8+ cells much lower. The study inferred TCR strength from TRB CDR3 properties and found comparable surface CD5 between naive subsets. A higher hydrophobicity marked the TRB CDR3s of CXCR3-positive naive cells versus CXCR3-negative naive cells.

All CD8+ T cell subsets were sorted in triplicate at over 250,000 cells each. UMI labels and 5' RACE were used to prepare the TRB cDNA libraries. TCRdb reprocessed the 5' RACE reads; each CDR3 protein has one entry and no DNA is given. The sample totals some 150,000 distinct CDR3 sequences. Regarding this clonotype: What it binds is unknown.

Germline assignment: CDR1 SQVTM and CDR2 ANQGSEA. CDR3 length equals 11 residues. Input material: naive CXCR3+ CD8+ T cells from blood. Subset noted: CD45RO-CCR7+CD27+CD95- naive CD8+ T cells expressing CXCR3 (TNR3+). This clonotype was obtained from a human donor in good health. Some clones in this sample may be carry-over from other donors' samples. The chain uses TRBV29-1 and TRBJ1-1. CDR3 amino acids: CSVEDKAEAFF. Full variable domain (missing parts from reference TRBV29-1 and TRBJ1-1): SAVISQKPSRDICQRGTSLTIQCQVDSQVTMMFWYRQQPGQSLTLIATANQGSEATYESGFVIDKFPISRPNLTFSTLTVSNMSPEDSSIYLCSVEDKAEAFFGQGTRLTVV.